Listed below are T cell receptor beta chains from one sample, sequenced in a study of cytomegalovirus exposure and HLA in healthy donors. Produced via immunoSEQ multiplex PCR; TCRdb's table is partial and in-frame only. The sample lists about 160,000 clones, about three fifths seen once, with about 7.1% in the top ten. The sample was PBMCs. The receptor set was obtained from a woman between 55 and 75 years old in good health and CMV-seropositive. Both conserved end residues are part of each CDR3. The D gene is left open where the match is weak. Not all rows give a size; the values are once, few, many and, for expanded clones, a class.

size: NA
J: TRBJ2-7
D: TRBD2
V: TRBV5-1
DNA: TGCGCCAGCAGCCAACCGGGACTAGCCTACGAGCAGTACTTC
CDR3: CASSQPGLAYEQYF

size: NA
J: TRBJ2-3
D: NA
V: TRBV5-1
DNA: TGCGCCAGCAGCCAGCTAGGGGGAGATACGCAGTATTTT
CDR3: CASSQLGGDTQYF

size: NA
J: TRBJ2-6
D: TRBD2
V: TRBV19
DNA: TGTGCCAGTAGTATAATGTGGGGAGGGTCTGGGGCCAACGTCCTGACTTTC
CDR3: CASSIMWGGSGANVLTF

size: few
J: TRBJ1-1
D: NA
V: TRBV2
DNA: TGTGCCAGCAGTGAATCGCGGAGGAACACTGAAGCTTTCTTT
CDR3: CASSESRRNTEAFF

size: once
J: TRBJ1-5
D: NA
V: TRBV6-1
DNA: TGTGCCAGCATTCACAGACATAGCAATCAGCCCCAGCATTTT
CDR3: CASIHRHSNQPQHF

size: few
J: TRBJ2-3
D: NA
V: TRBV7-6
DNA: TGTGCCAGCAGCCCCGGGGGAGATACGCAGTATTTT
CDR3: CASSPGGDTQYF

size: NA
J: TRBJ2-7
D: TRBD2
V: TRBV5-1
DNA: TGCGCCAGCAGCTTGAATAGCGGGAGGGCTTCGAACGAGCAGTACTTC
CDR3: CASSLNSGRASNEQYF

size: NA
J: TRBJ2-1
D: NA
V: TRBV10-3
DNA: TGTGCCATCAGCGCGGCTAGCTCCTACAATGAGCAGTTCTTC
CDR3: CAISAASSYNEQFF

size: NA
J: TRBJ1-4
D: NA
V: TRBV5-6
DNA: TGTGCCAGCAGCTTGAGGGGGATTAATGAAAAACTGTTTTTT
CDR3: CASSLRGINEKLFF

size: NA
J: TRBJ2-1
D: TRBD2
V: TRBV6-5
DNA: TGTGCCAGCAGTTACGGACTAGCCCCCTACAATGAGCAGTTCTTC
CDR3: CASSYGLAPYNEQFF

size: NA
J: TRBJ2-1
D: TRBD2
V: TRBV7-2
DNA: TGTGCCAGCAGCTTAGGGGTAGCGCGGGGGGATGAGCAGTTCTTC
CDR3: CASSLGVARGDEQFF

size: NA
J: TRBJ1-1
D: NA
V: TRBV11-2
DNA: TGTGCCAGCAGCCTCGGGACAAAGAACACTGAAGCTTTCTTT
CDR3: CASSLGTKNTEAFF

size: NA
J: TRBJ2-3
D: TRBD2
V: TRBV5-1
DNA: TGCGCCAGCAGCGTGGGGACTAGCGGGAGTAAGACAGATACGCAGTATTTT
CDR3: CASSVGTSGSKTDTQYF

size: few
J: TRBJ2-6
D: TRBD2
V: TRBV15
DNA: TGTGCCACCAGCAGTGCCGGGACTAGCGTATCCGGGGCCAACGTCCTGACTTTC
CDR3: CATSSAGTSVSGANVLTF

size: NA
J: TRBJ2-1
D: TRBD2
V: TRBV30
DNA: TGTGCCTGGAGTCTGCGACTAGCGACGCACAATGAGCAGTTCTTC
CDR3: CAWSLRLATHNEQFF

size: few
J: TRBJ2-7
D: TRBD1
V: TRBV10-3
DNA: TGTGCCATCAGTGCTACAGGGGAAAGCGAGCAGTACTTC
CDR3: CAISATGESEQYF

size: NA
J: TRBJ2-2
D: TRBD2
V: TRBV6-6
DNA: TGTGCCAGCGGCCCGAGCGGGGCGAACACCGGGGAGCTGTTTTTT
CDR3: CASGPSGANTGELFF

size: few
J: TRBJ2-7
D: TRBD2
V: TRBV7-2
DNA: TGTGCCAGCAGCTTCACTAGCGGGCCCTACGAGCAGTACTTC
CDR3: CASSFTSGPYEQYF

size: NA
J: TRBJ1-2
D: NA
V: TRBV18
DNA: TGTGCCAGCTCACCACCAGGGGCAGACTATGGCTACACCTTC
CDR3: CASSPPGADYGYTF

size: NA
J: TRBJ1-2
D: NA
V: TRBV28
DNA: TGTGCCAGCAGTGAGGTCCCTATCTATGGCTACACCTTC
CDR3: CASSEVPIYGYTF

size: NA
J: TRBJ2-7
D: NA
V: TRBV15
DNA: TGTGCCACCAGCAGAGATCAGGGTCAGGAGCAGTACTTC
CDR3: CATSRDQGQEQYF

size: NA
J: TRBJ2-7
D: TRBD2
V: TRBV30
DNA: TGTGCCTGGAGTGTGGGCGGGAGTTCCTACGAGCAGTACTTC
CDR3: CAWSVGGSSYEQYF

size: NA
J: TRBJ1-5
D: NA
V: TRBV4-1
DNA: TGCGCCAGCAGCCAGTCCCTGAATCAGCCCCAGCATTTT
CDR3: CASSQSLNQPQHF

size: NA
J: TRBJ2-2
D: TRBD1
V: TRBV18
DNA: TGTGCCAGCTCACCACAGATTAGGACAGGAGCGAACACCGGGGAGCTGTTTTTT
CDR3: CASSPQIRTGANTGELFF

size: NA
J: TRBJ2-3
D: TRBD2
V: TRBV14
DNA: TGTGCCAGCAGCCAACCAGCGGGGGCCCCAACAGATACGCAGTATTTT
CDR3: CASSQPAGAPTDTQYF

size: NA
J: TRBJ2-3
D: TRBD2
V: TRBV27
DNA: TGTGCCAGCAGTTCGGGACTAGCGGGAGTGGCAGATACGCAGTATTTT
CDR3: CASSSGLAGVADTQYF

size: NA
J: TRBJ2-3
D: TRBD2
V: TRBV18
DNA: TGTGCCAGCTCACCACTTCTAGGCACTAGCGGGAGCCCCACAGATACGCAGTATTTT
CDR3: CASSPLLGTSGSPTDTQYF

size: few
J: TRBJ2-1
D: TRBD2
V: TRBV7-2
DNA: TGTGCCAGCAGCTTTGGGACTAGCGGGAGAAATGAGCAGTTCTTC
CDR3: CASSFGTSGRNEQFF

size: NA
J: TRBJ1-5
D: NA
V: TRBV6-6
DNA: TGTGCCAGCAGCTTACAGGGCAATCAGCCCCAGCATTTT
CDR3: CASSLQGNQPQHF